A selection of T cell receptor beta chains follows, all from one sample in a study of T cell responses to AZD1222 COVID-19 vaccine. TCRdb keeps only in-frame clones here, not all; method: immunoSEQ multiplex PCR. The sample carries about 140,000 clones, 75% to 90% recorded once. The starting material was peripheral blood, obtained on day 0 of AZD1222 vaccination. Receptor source: an adult in good health. Each CDR3 is given with its conserved first and last residue. A D gene is named only where the DNA matches it firmly. Size is omitted from some rows. Given values are once, few, many or a class for expanded clones.

J gene | D gene | V gene | clone size | CDR3 protein | CDR3 DNA
TRBJ1-1 | - | TRBV3-1/TRBV3-2 | - | CASSPTLLGAGTEAFF | TGTGCCAGCAGCCCCACCTTGTTAGGGGCTGGCACTGAAGCTTTCTTT
TRBJ1-2 | - | TRBV28 | - | CASSPTGFYGYTF | TGTGCCAGCAGTCCTACAGGGTTCTATGGCTACACCTTC
TRBJ1-2 | - | TRBV27 | - | CASNPGTGHNYGYTF | TGTGCCAGCAATCCCGGGACGGGACATAACTATGGCTACACCTTC
TRBJ1-2 | TRBD1 | TRBV9 | - | CASSAPAPGQGEPNYGYTF | TGTGCCAGCAGCGCCCCCGCCCCGGGACAGGGGGAGCCTAACTATGGCTACACCTTC
TRBJ1-1 | TRBD1 | TRBV18 | few | CASSHPSGGNTEAFF | TGTGCCAGCTCACATCCGTCAGGGGGGAACACTGAAGCTTTCTTT
TRBJ1-1 | - | TRBV6-6 | - | CASSYGRDGTEAFF | TGTGCCAGCAGTTACGGTCGGGACGGCACTGAAGCTTTCTTT
TRBJ1-4 | - | TRBV2 | - | CASSEALRGATNEKLFF | TGTGCCAGCAGTGAAGCGCTTCGCGGAGCAACTAATGAAAAACTGTTTTTT
TRBJ2-1 | TRBD1 | TRBV7-9 | once | CASSSDRGRHEQFF | TGTGCCAGCAGCTCGGACAGGGGTAGACATGAGCAGTTCTTC
TRBJ2-5 | TRBD2 | TRBV7-9 | - | CASSRGLAGPEYPPQYF | TGTGCCAGCAGCAGGGGACTAGCGGGCCCCGAATATCCTCCCCAGTACTTC
TRBJ1-2 | TRBD1 | TRBV5-1 | few | CASSLGTDGNRYTF | TGCGCCAGCAGCCTCGGGACAGACGGAAATCGCTACACCTTC
TRBJ1-4 | TRBD1 | TRBV3-1/TRBV3-2 | - | CASSATLGTGPEKLFF | TGTGCCAGCAGCGCTACCCTCGGGACAGGGCCCGAAAAACTGTTTTTT
TRBJ1-2 | - | TRBV5-1 | - | CASSLEGGDYGYTF | TGCGCCAGCAGCTTGGAGGGCGGCGATTATGGCTACACCTTC
TRBJ2-1 | - | TRBV13 | - | CASSLDPGTYNEQFF | TGTGCCAGCAGCTTAGATCCGGGTACCTACAATGAGCAGTTCTTC
TRBJ1-6 | - | TRBV5-5 | few | CASKTIFSYNSPLHF | TGTGCCAGCAAGACAATATTCTCCTATAATTCACCCCTCCACTTT
TRBJ1-4 | - | TRBV19 | - | CASSIFGGPTNEKLFF | TGTGCCAGTAGTATTTTCGGGGGGCCGACTAATGAAAAACTGTTTTTT
TRBJ1-4 | - | TRBV19 | - | CASSIDYAQKLFF | TGTGCCAGTAGTATCGACTATGCTCAAAAACTGTTTTTT
TRBJ2-1 | TRBD2 | TRBV5-1 | - | CASRRLAGNEQQFF | TGCGCCAGCAGGAGACTAGCGGGGAATGAGCAGCAGTTCTTC
TRBJ2-1 | TRBD1 | TRBV5-1 | once | CASSFGTGPQFF | TGCGCCAGCAGCTTCGGGACAGGGCCACAGTTCTTC
TRBJ2-7 | TRBD1 | TRBV6-6 | - | CASSLDRSGTGGNYEQYF | TGTGCCAGCAGTCTCGATCGATCCGGGACAGGGGGGAATTACGAGCAGTACTTC
TRBJ2-7 | TRBD2 | TRBV3-1/TRBV3-2 | once | CASSQPYSGSSYEQYF | TGTGCCAGCAGCCAGCCCTATAGCGGGAGCTCCTACGAGCAGTACTTC
TRBJ2-2 | - | TRBV5-1 | once | CASSSGMPGELFF | TGCGCCAGCAGCTCAGGGATGCCCGGGGAGCTGTTTTTT
TRBJ1-1 | - | TRBV6-5 | once | CASSRGNTEAFF | TGTGCCAGCAGTCGTGGGAACACTGAAGCTTTCTTT